This T cell receptor beta chain derives from a study of identical twins (dated by TCRdb to the mid-2010s). As for the study more broadly: To test whether fetal clonotypes persist, this study deep-sequenced TCR alpha and beta repertoires from monozygotic twins, from unrelated adults of various ages, and from cord blood. Replicate twin experiments were performed at different times using different library preparation protocols to rule out contamination. Broad study findings and their caveats: Compared with coincidental sharing between unrelated individuals, out-of-frame TCR alpha sequences shared between twins had an excess of sequences with low generation probability. In monozygotic twins, recombination models systematically underestimated out-of-frame TCR alpha sharing, but the models matched the sharing seen between unrelated individuals. Fewer insertions were carried by abundant cord blood beta clonotypes, a similar but weaker trend appeared in young adult naive repertoires, and no such trend appeared in memory repertoires. Because the same donors could not be followed over many years, conclusions were based on cross-sectional statistical analysis. Excess twin sharing in beta out-of-frame sequences was weaker because fewer shared sequences lowered the signal-to-noise ratio. Invariant T cells such as MAIT and iNKT could partly confound zero-insertion analyses, although diverse VJ usage argued against such confounding for most clonotypes.

This clonotype was found a few times. The target of this receptor is not known. No base qualities exist here, and no much larger clone lies one base off it. Library preparation used 5' RACE. Sequencer: Illumina HiSeq 2000. Template switching added a universal primer binding site, and the final cDNA carried a unique molecular identifier that allowed TCR cDNA molecules to be counted accurately. First-strand cDNA for TCR alpha and beta chains was synthesized from specific primers in the conserved constant-segment region. Each cDNA library was double barcoded, with a SMART-Mk sample barcode plus Illumina barcodes, to control for contamination. Two successive PCR steps introduced TruSeq adapter sequences along with Illumina sample barcodes. Sequencing of the TCR alpha and beta cDNA libraries was done on the Illumina HiSeq platform using custom primers. Per the original workflow: MiGEC was used to process raw reads and extract unique molecular identifiers, and MiXCR was used to find CDR3 positions. Recombination models were inferred per individual with the repgenHMM and IGoR tools using an EM algorithm. The tcR package in R was used for shared clonotype analysis, with sharing normalized by the product of cloneset sizes. Out-of-frame nonproductive sequences were analyzed to study raw recombination free of thymic and clonal selection effects. TCRdb trimmed the raw reads at Q25, called clones with MiXCR and kept productive beta chains. CDR3 protein duplicates are merged, each entry listing the most common genes and DNA. These V and J calls derive from TCRdb rather than the authors' analysis. The sample includes about 470,000 distinct CDR3 sequences, with approximately 25% observed a single time. Roughly 3% of the sample goes to the ten largest clones.

Every donor was a healthy Caucasian. Three pairs of female monozygotic twins, all aged 18 to 29 years, made up the twin cohort. Positive isolation kits from Invitrogen were used to isolate the CD4+ and CD8+ T cell populations. In the germline V gene, CDR1 corresponds to SGHTA and CDR2 to FQGNSA. At the junction V is shortened by 2 bases and J by 5 bases, with 16 bases in between. CDR3 length: 16 amino acids, cysteine to phenylalanine. The retained sequence is limited to the CDR3, 48 bases, with the frame set at the first base. These same records also appear under a second study, on T cells expressing NK-cell markers. Reported in the second study: In sorted CD3+CD56+NKG2C+, CD3+CD56+NKG2C- and CD3+CD56-NKG2C+ T-cell subsets from about eight donors, TCR beta-chain repertoires were profiled. Of the eight sequenced donors, seven were found to be HCMV-seropositive and one was found to be HCMV-seronegative. To restrict sorting to alphabetaTCR-expressing T cells, an anti-gammadeltaTCR antibody was added in several experiments. In five to seven donors, the dominant CD3+CD56+NKG2C+ clonotypes were found to rank among the top 10 CD8+ clonotypes and to make up roughly 1.0-7.0% of CD8+ T cells. Those dominant clonotypes were again the most abundant among CD3+CD56-NKG2C+ cells in four donors, at about 28.3-60.1%. Whether the expanded NKG2C-expressing T cell clones were specific for HCMV antigens was left unclear. All eight donors whose samples were sequenced were randomly selected healthy volunteers, three of them men and five women. To determine HCMV serostatus, a commercial ELISA kit was used to detect HCMV-specific IgG in serum. MIGEC handled demultiplexing of the reads and grouping by UMI, while MiTCR was used to assemble and quantify clonotypes. To remove erroneous sequences, TCR cDNA sequences were retained only when supported by two or more reads. The tcR package was used for downstream repertoire analysis, with clonotypes matched between fractions based on CDR3 nucleotide sequence plus V segment. VDJmatch was used to annotate antigen specificity against VDJdb, with one amino acid substitution in CDR3 allowed.

The sequencing sample was made of CD4+ T cells sorted from blood. This clonotype originated in a young woman in good health. The chain joins TRBV7-2 to TRBJ1-5; TRBD1 is a possible D gene, resting on 6 matching bases. The CDR3: CASSLRAGAGHQPQHF. In nucleotide form, the sequence is TGTGCCAGCAGCTTAAGGGCGGGGGCAGGACATCAGCCCCAGCATTTT.